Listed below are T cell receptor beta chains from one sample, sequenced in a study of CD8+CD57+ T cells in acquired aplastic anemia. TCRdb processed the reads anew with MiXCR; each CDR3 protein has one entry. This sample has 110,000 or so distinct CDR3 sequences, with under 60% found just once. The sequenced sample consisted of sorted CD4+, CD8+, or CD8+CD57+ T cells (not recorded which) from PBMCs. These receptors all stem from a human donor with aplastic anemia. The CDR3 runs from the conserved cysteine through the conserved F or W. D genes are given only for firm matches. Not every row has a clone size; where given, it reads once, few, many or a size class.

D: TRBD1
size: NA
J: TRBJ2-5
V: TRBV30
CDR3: CAWSVIPGTGETQYF
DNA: TGTGCCTGGAGTGTAATTCCCGGGACAGGAGAGACCCAGTACTTC

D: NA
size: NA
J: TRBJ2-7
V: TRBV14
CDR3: CASSGPPRYEQYF
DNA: TGTGCCAGCAGCGGACCTCCACGATACGAGCAGTACTTC

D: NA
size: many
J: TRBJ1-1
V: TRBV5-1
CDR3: CASSLSPSGSTEAFF
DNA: TGCGCCAGCAGCTTGAGTCCTTCGGGGTCCACTGAAGCTTTCTTT

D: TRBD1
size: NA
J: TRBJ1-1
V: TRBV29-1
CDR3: CSVPARGTGGTEAFF
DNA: TGCAGCGTCCCCGCCCGTGGGACAGGGGGAACTGAAGCTTTCTTT

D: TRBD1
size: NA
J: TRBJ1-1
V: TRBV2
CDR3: CASSTSPQGAAEAFF
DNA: TGTGCCAGCAGCACCAGTCCACAGGGGGCTGCTGAAGCTTTCTTT

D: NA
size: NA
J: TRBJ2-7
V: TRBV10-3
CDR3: CAISESSGAPFNEQYF
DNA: TGTGCCATCAGTGAGTCGTCAGGGGCCCCCTTTAACGAGCAGTACTTC

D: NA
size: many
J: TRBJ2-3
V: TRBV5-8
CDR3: CASSLYSGVSTDTQYF
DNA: TGTGCCAGCAGCTTGTATAGCGGAGTTAGCACAGATACGCAGTATTTT

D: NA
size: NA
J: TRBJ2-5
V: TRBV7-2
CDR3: CASSLQGYQETQYF
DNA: TGTGCCAGCAGCTTACAGGGGTACCAAGAGACCCAGTACTTC

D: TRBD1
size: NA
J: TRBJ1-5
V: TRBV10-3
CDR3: CAISRQGGNQPQHF
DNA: TGTGCCATCAGTCGACAGGGAGGCAATCAGCCCCAGCATTTT

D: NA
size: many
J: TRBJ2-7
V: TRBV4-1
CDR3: CASSQDDTAYEQYF
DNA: TGCGCCAGCAGCCAAGACGACACGGCCTACGAGCAGTACTTC

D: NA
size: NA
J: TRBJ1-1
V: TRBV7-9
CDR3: CASSLRSANTEAFF
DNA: TGTGCCAGCAGCCTAAGGTCGGCGAACACTGAAGCTTTCTTT

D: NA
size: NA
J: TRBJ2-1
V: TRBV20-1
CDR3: CSAITGYDEQFF
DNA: TGCAGTGCTATTACCGGGTACGATGAGCAGTTCTTC

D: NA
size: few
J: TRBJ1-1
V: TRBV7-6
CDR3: CASSPGKSTEAFF
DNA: TGTGCCAGCAGCCCTGGAAAGAGCACTGAAGCTTTCTTT

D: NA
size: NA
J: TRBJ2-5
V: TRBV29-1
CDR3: CSVEQSWRETQYF
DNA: TGCAGCGTAGAACAGAGTTGGAGAGAGACCCAGTACTTC

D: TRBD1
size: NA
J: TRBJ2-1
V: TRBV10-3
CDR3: CAISQGEWNNEQFF
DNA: TGTGCCATCAGTCAGGGGGAGTGGAACAATGAGCAGTTCTTC

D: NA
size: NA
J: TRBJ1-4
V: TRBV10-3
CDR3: CATYNGGEKLFF
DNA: TGTGCCACCTACAACGGAGGGGAAAAACTGTTTTTT

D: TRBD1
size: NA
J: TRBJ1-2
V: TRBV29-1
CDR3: CSVESQGFGYTF
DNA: TGCAGCGTTGAGTCACAGGGGTTTGGCTACACCTTC

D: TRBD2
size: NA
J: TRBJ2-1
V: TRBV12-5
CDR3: CASGLDEALAGNRGNEQFF
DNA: TGTGCTAGTGGTTTGGACGAGGCCTTAGCGGGGAATCGAGGGAATGAGCAGTTCTTC

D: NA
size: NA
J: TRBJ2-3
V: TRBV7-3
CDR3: CASSWLTGSTDTQYF
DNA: TGTGCCAGCAGCTGGTTGACAGGAAGCACAGATACGCAGTATTTT

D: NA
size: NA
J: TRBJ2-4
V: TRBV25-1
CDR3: CASSDGNRGQYF
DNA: TGTGCCAGCAGTGACGGAAATCGCGGACAGTACTTC

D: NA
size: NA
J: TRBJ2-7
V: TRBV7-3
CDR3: CASSLHSYEQYF
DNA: TGTGCCAGCAGTTTGCATAGCTACGAGCAGTACTTC

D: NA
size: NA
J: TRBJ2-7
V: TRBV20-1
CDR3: CSARDIDNSYEQYF
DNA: TGCAGTGCTAGGGATATAGACAACTCCTACGAGCAGTACTTC